The 5 T cell receptor beta chains below all came from one sample that was sequenced in a study of blood T cell repertoires in COVID-19. TCRdb keeps only in-frame clones here, not all; method: immunoSEQ multiplex PCR. Seen here are approximately 230,000 clones, roughly 84% observed once, and the top ten hold 2% to 2.5%. Sequencing was carried out using peripheral blood. The receptors derive from a woman aged 40 to 49 who had recovered from COVID-19.

The chain has TRBV3-1 (or the pseudogene TRBV3-2) and TRBJ2-7; possible D gene TRBD1, 6 bases. This CDR3 comprises 14 residues. CDR1 LGHDT and CDR2 YNNKEL come from the germline V gene (reference sequence). The V end lost 1 base, the J end lost 2 bases, and 9 bases lay between the germline ends. CDR3 sequence (DNA): TGTGCCAGCAGCCAAGTGACAGGAACCTACGAGCAGTACTTC. Encoded protein: CASSQVTGTYEQYF.

V usage is TRBV6-5 and J usage is TRBJ2-7; 10 bases match TRBD1. The CDR3 length is 15 residues. Trimming at V came to 6 bases and at J to 2 bases, leaving 7 bases not matched to a gene. Germline values: CDR1 MNHEY, CDR2 SVGAGI. In DNA, the CDR3 is TGTGCCAGCAGACAGCCGGGACAGGGGACCTACGAGCAGTACTTC. This encodes CASRQPGQGTYEQYF.

The CDR3, as DNA: TGTGCCACCAGTTCCCCACACGGGTCGGAAGGCACAGATACGCAGTATTTT. Protein product: CATSSPHGSEGTDTQYF. V and J are TRBV24-1 and TRBJ2-3; D unclear. The CDR3 is 17 residues long. Germline assignment: CDR1 KGHDR and CDR2 SFDVKD. Deletions cut 6 bases from V and 1 base from J, with 19 bases between.

V is TRBV7-2 and J is TRBJ2-3; TRBD2 agrees at 8 bases. J gave up 3 bases and V 7 bases, and 6 bases lay outside the gene matches. The CDR3 is 14 residues long. Germline V lookup: CDR1 SGHTA, CDR2 FQGNSA. As DNA, the CDR3 is TGTGCCAGCACCTCCAAGCGGGGGACAGATACGCAGTATTTT. It specifies CASTSKRGTDTQYF. Variable domain in full (rest from reference TRBV7-2 and TRBJ2-3): GAGVSQSPSNKVTEKGKDVELRCDPISGHTALYWYRQSLGQGLEFLIYFQGNSAPDKSGLPSDRFSAERTGGSVSTLTIQRTQQEDSAVYLCASTSKRGTDTQYFGPGTRLTVL.

This clone was detected once. This chain uses TRBV7-9 with TRBJ1-3; no clear D. The germline gives CDR1 SEHNR, CDR2 FQNEAQ (reference sequence). The CDR3 covers 15 residues. Trimming took off 2 bases at V and 4 bases at J, with 12 bases between the two ends. The CDR3 region has the DNA TGTGCCAGCAGCTTAAGATCAGCGGCAGGAAACACCATATATTTT. It codes for CASSLRSAAGNTIYF. Full variable domain (missing parts from reference TRBV7-9 and TRBJ1-3): DTGVSQNPRHKITKRGQNVTFRCDPISEHNRLYWYRQTLGQGPEFLTYFQNEAQLEKSRLLSDRFSAERPKGSFSTLEIQRTEQGDSAMYLCASSLRSAAGNTIYFGEGSWLTVV.